This TCR beta chain appears in the sequencing data of a study of shared clonotypes between healthy human individuals. CD45RO negativity and positive selection for CCR7 defined naive CD8 cells, a population that excluded terminally differentiated effector memory CD45RA+ cells. This CDR3 comprises 14 residues. CDR1 and CDR2 from the germline V gene are MGHRA and YSYEKL. V was cut by 4 bases and J by 2 bases, with 11 bases left in between. When replicate PCRs were run on sorted subsets, they used roughly 0.2 ug DNA, some 29,000 T cell genomes. Profiling relied on immunoSEQ multiplex PCR, and the TCRdb table lists in-frame clones only, not all of them. The sample contains about 2,200,000 clones, 93% of which appear only once. This clone appeared a few times.

The TCR comes from a man in his late teens or twenties in good health. Some clones in this sample may be carry-over from other donors' samples. Sequencing was done on a sample of naive CD8+ T cells from PBMCs. This chain connects TRBV4-1 to TRBJ1-1, with D hard to call. CDR3 protein: CASSPRWGNTEAFF. In DNA, the CDR3 is TGCGCCAGCAGCCCCCGGTGGGGAAACACTGAAGCTTTCTTT.